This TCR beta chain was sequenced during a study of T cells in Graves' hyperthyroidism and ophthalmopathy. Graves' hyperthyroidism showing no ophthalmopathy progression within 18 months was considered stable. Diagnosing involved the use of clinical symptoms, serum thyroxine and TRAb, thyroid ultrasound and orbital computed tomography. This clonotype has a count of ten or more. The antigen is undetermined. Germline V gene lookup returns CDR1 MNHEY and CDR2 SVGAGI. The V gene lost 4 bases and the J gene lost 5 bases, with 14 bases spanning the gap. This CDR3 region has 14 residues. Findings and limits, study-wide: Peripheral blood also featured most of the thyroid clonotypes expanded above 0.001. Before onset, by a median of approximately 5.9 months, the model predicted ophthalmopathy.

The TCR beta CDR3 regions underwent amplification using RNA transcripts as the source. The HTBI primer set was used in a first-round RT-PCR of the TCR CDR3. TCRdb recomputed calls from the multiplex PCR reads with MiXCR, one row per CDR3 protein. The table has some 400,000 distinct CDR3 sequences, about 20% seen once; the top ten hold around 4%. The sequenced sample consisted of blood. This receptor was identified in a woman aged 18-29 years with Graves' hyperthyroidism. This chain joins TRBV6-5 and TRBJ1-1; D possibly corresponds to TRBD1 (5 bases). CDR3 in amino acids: CASSWWGRRTEAFF. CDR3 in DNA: TGTGCCAGCAGTTGGTGGGGGAGAAGGACTGAAGCTTTCTTT.